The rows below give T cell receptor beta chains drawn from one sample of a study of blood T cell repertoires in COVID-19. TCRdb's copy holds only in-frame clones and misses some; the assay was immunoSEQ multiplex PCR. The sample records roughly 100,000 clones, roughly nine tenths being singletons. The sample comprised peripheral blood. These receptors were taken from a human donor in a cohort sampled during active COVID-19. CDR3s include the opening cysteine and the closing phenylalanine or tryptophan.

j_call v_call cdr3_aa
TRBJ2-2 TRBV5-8 CASSLPGQGNRELFF
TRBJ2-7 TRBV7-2 CASSHTGLEQYF
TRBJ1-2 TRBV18 CASSPPQGPGYTF
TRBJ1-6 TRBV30 CAWSFSGGSSPLHF
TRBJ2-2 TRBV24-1 CATSDLSDRDGTGELFF
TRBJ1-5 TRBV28 CASSLVDQPQHF
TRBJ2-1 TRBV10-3 CAISLGQQAANNEQFF
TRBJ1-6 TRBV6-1 CASSDTGGHNSPLHF
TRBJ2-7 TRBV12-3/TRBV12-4 CASSYSGKYEQYF
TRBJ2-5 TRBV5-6 CASSPTGQETQYF
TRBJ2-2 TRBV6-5 CASSYSNSGHTGELFF
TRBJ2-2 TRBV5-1 CAVRLQGGNAGELFF
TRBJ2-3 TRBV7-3 CASSLGLAYTDTQYF
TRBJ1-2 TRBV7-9 CASFSWPADGYTF
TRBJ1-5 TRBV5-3 CARSPPDRGNNQPQHF
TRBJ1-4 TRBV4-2 CASSPSGQSDEKLFF
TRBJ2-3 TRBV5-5 CASSLASGSGITQYF
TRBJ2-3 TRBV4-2 CASSPGTSGGVVDTQYF
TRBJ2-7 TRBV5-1 CASSREGYEQYF
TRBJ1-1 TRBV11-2 CASSSGQGMNTEAFF
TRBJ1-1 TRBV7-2 CASSPFRQGGGAFF
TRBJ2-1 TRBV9 CASSSGNGIYNEQFF
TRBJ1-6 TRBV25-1 CASSETNNSPLHF
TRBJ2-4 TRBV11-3 CASSLEGSLAKNIQYF
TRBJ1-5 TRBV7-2 CASSEGTGHRPQHF
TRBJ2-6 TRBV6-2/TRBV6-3 CASSYPYGRGSGANVLTF
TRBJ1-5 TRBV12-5 CASGWGQGNQPQHF
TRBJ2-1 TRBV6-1 CASSERSWSYNEQFF